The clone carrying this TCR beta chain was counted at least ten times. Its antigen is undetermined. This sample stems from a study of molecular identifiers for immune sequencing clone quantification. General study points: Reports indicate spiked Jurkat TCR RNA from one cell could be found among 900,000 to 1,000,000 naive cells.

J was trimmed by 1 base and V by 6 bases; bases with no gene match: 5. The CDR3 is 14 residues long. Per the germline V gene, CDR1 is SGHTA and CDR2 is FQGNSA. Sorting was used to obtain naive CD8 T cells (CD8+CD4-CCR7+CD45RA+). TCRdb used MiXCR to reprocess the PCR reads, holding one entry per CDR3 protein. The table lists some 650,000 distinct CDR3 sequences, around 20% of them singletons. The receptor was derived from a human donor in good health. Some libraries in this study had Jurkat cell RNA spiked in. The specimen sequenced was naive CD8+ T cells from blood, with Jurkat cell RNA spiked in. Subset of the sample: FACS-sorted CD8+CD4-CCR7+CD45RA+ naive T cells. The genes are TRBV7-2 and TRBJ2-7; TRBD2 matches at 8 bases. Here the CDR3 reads CASSLGTSSYEQYF. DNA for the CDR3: TGTGCCAGCAGTTTGGGGACTAGTTCCTACGAGCAGTACTTC.